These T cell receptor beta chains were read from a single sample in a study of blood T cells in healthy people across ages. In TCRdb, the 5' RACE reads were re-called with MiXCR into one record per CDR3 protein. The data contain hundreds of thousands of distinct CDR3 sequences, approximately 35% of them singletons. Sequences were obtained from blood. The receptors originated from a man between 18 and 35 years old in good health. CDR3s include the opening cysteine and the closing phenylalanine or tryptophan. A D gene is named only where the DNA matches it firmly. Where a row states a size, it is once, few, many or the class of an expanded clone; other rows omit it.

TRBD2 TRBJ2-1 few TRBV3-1 TGTGCCAGCAGCCACAGTAGCGGGGGATACAATGAGCAGTTCTTC CASSHSSGGYNEQFF
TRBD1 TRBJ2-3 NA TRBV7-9 TGTGCCAGCAGCTCCTCCGGGACAGGGGACCGAGATATGCAGTATTTT CASSSSGTGDRDMQYF
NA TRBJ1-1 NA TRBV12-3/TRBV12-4 TGTGCCAGCACCACAGGTGCTGAAGCTTTCTTT CASTTGAEAFF
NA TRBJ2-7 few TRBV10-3 TGTGCCATCCGAGAGGGGCCCAGGGGTGAGCAGTACTTC CAIREGPRGEQYF
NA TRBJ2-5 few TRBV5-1 TGCGCCAGCAGCCCTCGGAGGGCAGAACAAGAGACCCAGTACTTC CASSPRRAEQETQYF
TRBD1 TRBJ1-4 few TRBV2 TGTGCCAGCAGTCTCGCCGGGACAGGGAAGGGTGAAAAACTGTTTTTT CASSLAGTGKGEKLFF
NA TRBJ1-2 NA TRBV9 TGTGCCAGCAGCGCCACCGGCTATGGCTACACCTTC CASSATGYGYTF
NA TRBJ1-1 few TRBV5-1 TGCGCCAGCAGCTTGTTGGCGGTCGGGAACACTGAAGCTTTCTTT CASSLLAVGNTEAFF
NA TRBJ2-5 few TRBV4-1 TGCGCCAGCAGCCAAGACAATAGGGGGGGCTTTCGAGAGACCCAGTACTTC CASSQDNRGGFRETQYF
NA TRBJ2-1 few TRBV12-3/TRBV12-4 TGTGCCAGCATTGGTCCCCCCTACGGGGAGCAGTTCTTC CASIGPPYGEQFF
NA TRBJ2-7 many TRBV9 TGTGCCAGCAGCGTAGAAGACAGGACCTACGAGCAGTACTTC CASSVEDRTYEQYF
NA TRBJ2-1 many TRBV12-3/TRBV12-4 TGTGCCAGCAGGACGGGCGCCGGCTACAATGAGCAGTTCTTC CASRTGAGYNEQFF